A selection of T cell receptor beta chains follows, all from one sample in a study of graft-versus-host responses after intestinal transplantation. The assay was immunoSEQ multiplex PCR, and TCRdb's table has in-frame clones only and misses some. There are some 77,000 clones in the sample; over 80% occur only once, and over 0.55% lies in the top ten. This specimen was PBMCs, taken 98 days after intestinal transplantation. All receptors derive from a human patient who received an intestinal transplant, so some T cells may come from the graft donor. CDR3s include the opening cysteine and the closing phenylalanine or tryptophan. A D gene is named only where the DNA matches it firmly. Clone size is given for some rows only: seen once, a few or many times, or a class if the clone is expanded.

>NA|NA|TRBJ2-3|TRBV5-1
CASSLIFPDTQYF
TGCGCCAGCAGCTTGATATTCCCAGATACGCAGTATTTT
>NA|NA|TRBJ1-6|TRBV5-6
CASSPRTGSYNSPLHF
TGTGCCAGCAGCCCGCGAACAGGGTCCTATAATTCACCCCTCCACTTT
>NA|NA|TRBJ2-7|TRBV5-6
CASSLATYEQYF
TGTGCCAGCAGCTTGGCCACCTACGAGCAGTACTTC
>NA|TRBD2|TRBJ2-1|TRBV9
CASSGQSGGRYNEQFF
TGTGCCAGCAGCGGACAAAGCGGGGGACGGTACAATGAGCAGTTCTTC
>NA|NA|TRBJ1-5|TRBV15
CATSFGGAGDQPQHF
TGTGCCACCAGCTTTGGAGGCGCAGGGGATCAGCCCCAGCATTTT
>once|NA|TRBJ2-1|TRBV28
CASTPTGPSYNEQFF
TGTGCCAGCACTCCTACAGGGCCCTCCTACAATGAGCAGTTCTTC
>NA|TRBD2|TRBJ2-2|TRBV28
CATGLASGELFF
TGTGCCACCGGACTAGCTAGCGGGGAGCTGTTTTTT
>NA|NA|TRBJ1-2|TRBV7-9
CASSLGNYGYTF
TGTGCCAGCAGCTTAGGGAACTATGGCTACACCTTC
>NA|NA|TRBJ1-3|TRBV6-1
CASSSPGSGNTIYF
TGTGCCAGCAGTTCGCCAGGGTCGGGAAACACCATATATTTT
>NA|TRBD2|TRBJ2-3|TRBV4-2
CASSQDSLLAGGQIGTKDTQYF
TGTGCCAGCAGCCAAGATTCACTCCTGGCGGGAGGGCAGATTGGTACAAAAGATACGCAGTATTTT
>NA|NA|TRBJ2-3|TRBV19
CASSIVDRGLGDTQYF
TGTGCCAGTAGTATAGTCGACAGGGGACTAGGGGATACGCAGTATTTT
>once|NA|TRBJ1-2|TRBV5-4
CASSLGAQIGDGYTF
TGTGCCAGCAGCTTGGGGGCCCAGATAGGGGATGGCTACACCTTC
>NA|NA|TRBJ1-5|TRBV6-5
CASSTGWDQPQHF
TGTGCCAGCAGCACAGGCTGGGATCAGCCCCAGCATTTT
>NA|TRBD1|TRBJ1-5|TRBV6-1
CASRDRTAQPQHF
TGTGCCAGCAGGGACAGGACAGCTCAGCCCCAGCATTTT
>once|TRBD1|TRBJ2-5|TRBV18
CASSLWTGQETQYF
TGTGCCAGCTCACTGTGGACAGGCCAAGAGACCCAGTACTTC
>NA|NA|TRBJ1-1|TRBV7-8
CASSLFSGGENTEAFF
TGTGCCAGCAGCCTCTTCAGTGGGGGGGAAAACACTGAAGCTTTCTTT
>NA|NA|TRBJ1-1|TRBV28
CASSTRGGNTEAFF
TGTGCCAGCAGTACCCGTGGAGGCAACACTGAAGCTTTCTTT
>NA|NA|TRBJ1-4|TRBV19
CASSATRGWEKLFF
TGTGCCAGTAGCGCCACCAGGGGCTGGGAAAAACTGTTTTTT
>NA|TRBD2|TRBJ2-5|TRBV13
CASSPTPLAGPQETQYF
TGTGCCAGCAGCCCTACCCCCTTAGCGGGGCCGCAAGAGACCCAGTACTTC
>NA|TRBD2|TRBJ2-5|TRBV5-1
CASSSFDGGYQETQYF
TGCGCCAGCAGCTCGTTCGACGGGGGGTACCAAGAGACCCAGTACTTC
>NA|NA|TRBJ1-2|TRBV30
CAWSTKGNIGYGYTF
TGTGCCTGGAGTACTAAAGGCAATATAGGATATGGCTACACCTTC
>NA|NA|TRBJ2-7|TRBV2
CASSEGNFGAYEQYF
TGTGCCAGCAGTGAAGGAAATTTTGGGGCCTACGAGCAGTACTTC
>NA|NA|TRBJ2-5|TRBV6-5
CASSRTLTQETQYF
TGTGCCAGCAGTCGGACACTTACCCAAGAGACCCAGTACTTC
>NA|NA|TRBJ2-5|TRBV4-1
CASSGITGRYQETQYF
TGCGCCAGCAGTGGAATAACAGGGAGGTACCAAGAGACCCAGTACTTC
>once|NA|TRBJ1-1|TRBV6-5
CASSYGHEAFF
TGTGCCAGCAGTTACGGCCATGAAGCTTTCTTT
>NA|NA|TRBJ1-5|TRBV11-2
CASSLGGRSNQPQHF
TGTGCCAGCAGCTTAGGTGGCAGGAGCAATCAGCCCCAGCATTTT
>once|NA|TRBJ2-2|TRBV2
CASRLVTGELFF
TGTGCCAGTAGACTAGTTACCGGGGAGCTGTTTTTT
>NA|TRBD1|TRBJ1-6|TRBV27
CASSPPGQGLSPLHF
TGTGCCAGCAGTCCCCCGGGACAGGGGCTTTCACCCCTCCACTTT
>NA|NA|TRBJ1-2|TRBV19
CASRDTLNYGYTF
TGTGCCAGCCGGGACACCCTTAACTATGGCTACACCTTC
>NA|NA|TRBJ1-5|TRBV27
CASSKLGGGQPQHF
TGTGCCAGCAGTAAATTGGGGGGCGGCCAGCCCCAGCATTTT
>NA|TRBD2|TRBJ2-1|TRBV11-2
CASSPSGSVYNEQFF
TGTGCCAGCAGTCCAAGCGGGAGTGTATACAATGAGCAGTTCTTC
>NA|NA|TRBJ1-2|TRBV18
CASSSGPVGQGYTF
TGTGCCAGCTCGTCCGGGCCCGTAGGTCAGGGCTACACCTTC
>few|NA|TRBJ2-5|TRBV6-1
CASSLPDPGRTQYF
TGTGCCAGCAGCCTCCCGGACCCGGGGAGGACCCAGTACTTC
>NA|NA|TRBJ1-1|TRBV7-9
CASSLLETGMTEAFF
TGTGCCAGCAGCTTATTGGAAACAGGGATGACTGAAGCTTTCTTT
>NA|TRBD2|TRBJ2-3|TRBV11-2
CASSGFSGGAGDTQYF
TGTGCCAGCAGCGGTTTTAGCGGGGGGGCGGGAGATACGCAGTATTTT
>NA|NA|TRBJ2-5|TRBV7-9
CASSLGPGQETQYF
TGTGCCAGCAGCTTAGGACCTGGTCAAGAGACCCAGTACTTC
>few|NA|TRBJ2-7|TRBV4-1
CASSDREGEQYF
TGCGCCAGCAGCGACAGGGAGGGCGAGCAGTACTTC
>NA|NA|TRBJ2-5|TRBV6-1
CATALVPQETQYF
TGTGCCACGGCACTAGTTCCCCAAGAGACCCAGTACTTC
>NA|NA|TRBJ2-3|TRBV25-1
CASAELSDTQYF
TGTGCCAGCGCAGAACTCTCGGATACGCAGTATTTT
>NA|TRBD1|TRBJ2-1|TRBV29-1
CSVITTGQAYNEQFF
TGCAGCGTTATCACAACGGGACAGGCGTACAATGAGCAGTTCTTC
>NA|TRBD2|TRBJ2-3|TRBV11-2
CASSFVLLAGEITDTQYF
TGTGCCAGCAGCTTCGTCCTCCTAGCGGGAGAAATCACAGATACGCAGTATTTT